The 22 T cell receptor beta chains reported below all come from one sample, sequenced in a study of T cells expressing NK-cell markers. TCRdb derives one entry per CDR3 protein from the 5' RACE reads, leaving out DNA. The record lists a few hundred thousand distinct CDR3 sequences, of which the ten most abundant hold approximately 0.41%. The source material was blood T cells: a sorted CD56 or NKG2C T cell subset, CD4+ or CD8+ T cells, or bulk PBMC T cells (not recorded which). The receptor source for this set is a man in his late teens or twenties in good health.

The chain links TRBV2 to TRBJ2-2. Per the germline V gene, CDR1 is SNHLY and CDR2 is FYNNEI. The length of the CDR3 is 13 residues. CDR3 loop: CASRGTITGELFF.

The chain carries TRBV20-1 and TRBJ2-5; TCRdb picks TRBD1, but there is no DNA to check that call. Germline V gives CDR1 DFQATT, CDR2 SNEGSKA (reference sequence). The CDR3 contains 15 residues. The chain's CDR3 is CSASWLNRVKETQYF.

The V and J genes are TRBV20-1 and TRBJ2-1; TCRdb indicates TRBD2, and absent DNA this call remains unverified. This CDR3 comprises 14 residues. CDR1 and CDR2 (germline): DFQATT, SNEGSKA (reference sequence). CDR3 residues: CSAYPGLAGVVEFF.

The V and J genes are TRBV11-2 and TRBJ2-2; TCRdb lists TRBD2, though no DNA is available to test this call. Germline V lookup: CDR1 SGHAT, CDR2 FQNNGV. The CDR3 loop spans 14 amino acids. The CDR3: CASSFARGTGELFF. Variable domain in full (rest from reference TRBV11-2 and TRBJ2-2): EAGVAQSPRYKIIEKRQSVAFWCNPISGHATLYWYQQILGQGPKLLIQFQNNGVVDDSQLPKDRFSAERLKGVDSTLKIQPAKLEDSAVYLCASSFARGTGELFFGEGSRLTVL.

The chain combines TRBV5-4 with TRBJ2-7; TCRdb outputs TRBD1, but without DNA this stays unchecked. Per germline, CDR1 SGHNT and CDR2 YYREEE (reference sequence). The CDR3 runs to 16 residues. CDR3 in amino acids: CASSSHRTGDSYEQYF.

The CDR3 region is CASGAGTSFSYNEQFF. V is TRBV12-5 and J is TRBJ2-1; TCRdb designates TRBD2, a call that cannot be tested without DNA. Germline V gene lookup returns CDR1 LGHNT and CDR2 FRNRAP. CDR3 length: 16 amino acids.

The J gene is TRBJ2-3, the V gene TRBV7-6; TCRdb gives TRBD2 as the D gene, but with no DNA this cannot be confirmed. CDR1 and CDR2 (germline): SGHVS, FNYEAQ. The CDR3 loop spans 18 amino acids. The CDR3: CASSSGTSGRRSWDTQYF.

This sequence joins TRBV5-1 and TRBJ2-5; TCRdb returns TRBD2, unconfirmable since there is no DNA. This CDR3 contains 16 residues. Germline loops: CDR1 SGHRS, CDR2 YFSETQ. CDR3 amino acids: CASSPLGIPLRETQYF.

The chain uses TRBV7-2 and TRBJ1-4; the D call of TRBD1 rests on TCRdb alone, since no DNA is present to check it. The CDR3 loop spans 15 amino acids. Looked up from germline, CDR1 is SGHTA and CDR2 is FQGNSA. CDR3 region: CASSATGGREEKLFF.

The V gene is TRBV20-1, the J gene TRBJ2-5; TCRdb returns TRBD2, unconfirmable since there is no DNA. Germline assignment: CDR1 DFQATT and CDR2 SNEGSKA (reference sequence). The CDR3 has 15 residues. The CDR3 spells CSAKDWREVQETQYF.

V and J are TRBV29-1 and TRBJ2-7. CDR1 SQVTM and CDR2 ANQGSEA come from the germline V gene. CDR3 length: 15 residues. CDR3: CSVEDRVGVSYEQYF.

The chain links TRBV4-3 to TRBJ2-1; absent DNA, TCRdb's TRBD1 call cannot be checked. CDR3 length: 15 amino acids. Germline lookup yields CDR1 LGHNA and CDR2 YSLEER. CDR3 protein: CASSQDVDPRDEQFF.

The chain links TRBV20-1 to TRBJ1-3; TCRdb picks TRBD1, but there is no DNA to check that call. Germline-derived CDR1 and CDR2 are DFQATT and SNEGSKA (reference sequence). CDR3 length equals 15 residues. The CDR3 here is CSALDRGSTGNTIYF.

This chain connects TRBV7-9 to TRBJ2-3; the D call of TRBD1 rests on TCRdb alone, since no DNA is present to check it. Germline loops: CDR1 SEHNR, CDR2 FQNEAQ (reference sequence). The CDR3 loop spans 16 amino acids. The CDR3: CASSLGQSQGVDTQYF.

The chain links TRBV20-1 to TRBJ2-7. Per the germline V gene, CDR1 is DFQATT and CDR2 is SNEGSKA (reference sequence). CDR3 size: 12 residues. The CDR3 reads CSARGLKNEQYF.

V gene TRBV5-4 combines with J gene TRBJ2-7; with no DNA, the TCRdb D assignment of TRBD1 cannot be verified. There are 15 residues in the CDR3. Germline assignment: CDR1 SGHNT and CDR2 YYREEE (reference sequence). CDR3 protein: CASSTRQGIGYEQYF. The full variable domain, its missing parts supplied by reference TRBV5-4 and TRBJ2-7, is ETGVTQSPTHLIKTRGQQVTLRCSSQSGHNTVSWYQQALGQGPQFIFQYYREEENGRGNFPPRFSGLQFPNYSSELNVNALELDDSALYLCASSTRQGIGYEQYFGPGTRLTVT.

The genes are TRBV7-9 and TRBJ2-1; the D call from TCRdb, TRBD2, cannot be confirmed without DNA. The germline V gene encodes CDR1 SEHNR and CDR2 FQNEAQ (reference sequence). The CDR3 sequence is 16 residues long. CDR3 sequence: CASSSLAGGPRHEQFF.

This chain's CDR3 is CASSYSPGRWFGGRNTGELFF. V gene TRBV6-2 or TRBV6-3 combines with J gene TRBJ2-2; the D call of TRBD2 rests on TCRdb alone, since no DNA is present to check it. This CDR3 comprises 21 residues. Germline V CDR1 and CDR2: MNHEY, SVGEGT.

This rearrangement joins TRBV6-5 to TRBJ2-3. Germline V gene lookup returns CDR1 MNHEY and CDR2 SVGAGI. The CDR3 covers 15 residues. The CDR3 here is CASSYAGLDTDTQYF.

The chain links TRBV12-3 or TRBV12-4 to TRBJ1-1; TCRdb returns TRBD1, unconfirmable since there is no DNA. The CDR3 loop spans 15 amino acids. This CDR3 is CASSSPEGRGTEAFF.

The V and J genes are TRBV7-2 and TRBJ2-2; no DNA is available, so the TRBD2 call from TCRdb remains unchecked. CDR3 length: 16 amino acids. Germline CDR1 is SGHTA and CDR2 is FQGNSA. CDR3 amino acids: CASSILAGGYSGELFF. Full variable domain (outside the CDR3, taken from reference TRBV7-2 and TRBJ2-2): GAGVSQSPSNKVTEKGKDVELRCDPISGHTALYWYRQSLGQGLEFLIYFQGNSAPDKSGLPSDRFSAERTGGSVSTLTIQRTQQEDSAVYLCASSILAGGYSGELFFGEGSRLTVL.

This sequence joins TRBV12-3 or TRBV12-4 and TRBJ2-5; TCRdb lists TRBD2, though no DNA is available to test this call. The CDR3 totals 15 residues. The CDR3 reads CASSPGGRRQETQYF.